Ten or more counts support the clone carrying this T cell receptor beta chain. TCRdb itself ran the 5' RACE reads through MiXCR, one entry per CDR3 protein. The data contain a few hundred thousand distinct CDR3 sequences, approximately 4% of them singletons. After removal of 4 bases from V and 6 bases from J, the junction contained 13 bases not matched to a gene. This CDR3 region has 16 residues. From germline, CDR1 is SGHRS and CDR2 YFSETQ. The data originate from a study of T cells after yellow fever vaccination. The V gene is TRBV5-1, the J gene TRBJ1-1; 9 nucleotides agree with TRBD1. Here the sequenced sample was PBMCs, taken 5 days after the yellow fever booster vaccination. This clonotype was obtained from a young man who received the YFV17D yellow fever vaccine. This CDR3 reads CASSLGPPQGASEAFF. CDR3 bases: TGCGCCAGCAGCCTGGGACCCCCACAGGGGGCGTCTGAAGCTTTCTTT.